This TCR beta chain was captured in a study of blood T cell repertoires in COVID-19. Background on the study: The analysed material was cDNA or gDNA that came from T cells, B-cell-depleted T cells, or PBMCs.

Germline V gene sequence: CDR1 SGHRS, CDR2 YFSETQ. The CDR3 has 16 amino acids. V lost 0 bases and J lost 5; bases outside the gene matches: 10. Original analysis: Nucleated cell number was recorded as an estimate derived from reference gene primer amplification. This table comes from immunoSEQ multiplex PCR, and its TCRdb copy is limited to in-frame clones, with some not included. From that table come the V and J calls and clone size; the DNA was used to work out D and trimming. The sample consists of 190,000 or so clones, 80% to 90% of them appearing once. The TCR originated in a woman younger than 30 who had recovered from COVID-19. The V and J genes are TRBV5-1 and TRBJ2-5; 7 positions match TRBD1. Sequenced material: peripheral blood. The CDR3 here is CASSLGETGSLETQYF. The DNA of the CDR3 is TGCGCCAGCAGCTTGGGAGAGACAGGGAGTCTGGAGACCCAGTACTTC.